The sequence of this T cell receptor beta chain was determined in a study of PD-1 blockade in classical Hodgkin lymphoma. Overall study context: Patients were infused with nivolumab 3 mg/kg every 2 weeks.

Repertoires were generated with immunoSEQ multiplex PCR, while TCRdb's copy carries only in-frame clones and drops some. The sample shows some 4,500 clones, 77% of them seen only once. Concerning this clone: Its antigen is unknown.

Trimming left V 0 bases short and J 0 bases short, with 15 bases between. The V gene's germline CDR1 is LGHNA and CDR2 YSLEER. The length of the CDR3 is 18 residues. General study findings and limits: Baseline TCR diversity was reportedly lower in newly diagnosed patients than healthy donors. A significant rise in TCR diversity was seen by C4D1 for CD4+ cells but not for CD8+ cells.

In every patient, relapse followed autologous stem cell transplantation, while exposure to brentuximab vedotin differed. PBMCs were thawed, and CD8+ T cells were then isolated from them by magnetic negative selection. The receptor's source is a human donor with classical Hodgkin lymphoma. Here the sequenced sample was CD8+ T cells from blood, taken at baseline. This chain uses TRBV4-3 with TRBJ1-5; D ambiguous. The CDR3 reads CASSQEAGDPDSNQPQHF. The DNA for the CDR3 is TGCGCCAGCAGCCAAGAAGCGGGTGACCCCGATAGCAATCAGCCCCAGCATTTT.